Presented here are 32 T cell receptor beta chains from one specimen sequenced in a study of T cell repertoires in cytomegalovirus infection. TCRdb re-called the reads with MiXCR, one entry per CDR3 protein. The table lists 290,000 or so distinct CDR3 sequences, about a quarter of them singletons. Source material: PBMCs. The receptors derive from a human donor in good health (CMV status not recorded). Some clones in this sample may be carry-over from other donors' samples.

This clonotype was detected many times. The chain is built from TRBV7-6 and TRBJ2-7, with D perhaps TRBD1 or TRBD2 (5 bases each). With 4 bases removed from V and 2 bases from J, the gap between germline ends came to 15 bases. The CDR3 sequence is 15 residues long. CDR1 and CDR2 from the germline V gene are SGHVS and FNYEAQ. The CDR3 is CASSSGARPPYEQYF. CDR3 in DNA: TGTGCCAGCAGCTCCGGGGCAAGACCACCCTACGAGCAGTACTTC.

This clonotype has ten or more counts. The gene calls are TRBV7-2 and TRBJ1-5; D is uncertain. The CDR3 loop spans 17 amino acids. The V gene's germline CDR1 is SGHTA and CDR2 FQGNSA. Between the trimmed V and J ends, which lost 1 base and 1 base, there was a span of 14 bases. CDR3 nucleotide sequence: TGTGCCAGCAGCTTAGTCGGCGGTGGGAGCAGCAATCAGCCCCAGCATTTT. Its protein product is CASSLVGGGSSNQPQHF.

The rearrangement joins TRBV7-2 to TRBJ2-7, with 7 bases identical to TRBD2. The CDR3 runs to 16 residues. V lost 1 base to trimming and J lost 0 bases; unmatched junction nucleotides: 6. CDR1 SGHTA and CDR2 FQGNSA come from the germline V gene. CDR3 nucleotide sequence: TGTGCCAGCAGCTTAGTTACTAGCGTCGGCTCCTACGAGCAGTACTTC. Protein: CASSLVTSVGSYEQYF.

The chain carries TRBV10-3 and TRBJ2-7, with 14 bases matching TRBD2. J gave up 6 bases and V 6 bases, and 4 bases lay outside the gene matches. Per germline, CDR1 ENHRY and CDR2 SYGVKD. The length of the CDR3 is 14 residues. DNA of the CDR3: TGTGCCATCAGGCCGGGACTAGCGGGAGTCGAGCAGTACTTC. Its translation: CAIRPGLAGVEQYF.

In this sample, this clonotype turned up many times. The chain joins TRBV7-9 to TRBJ2-7; D gene ambiguous. Trimming cost V 2 bases and J 2 bases, with 13 bases left between them. The CDR3 consists of 15 residues. Germline V gene sequence: CDR1 SEHNR, CDR2 FQNEAQ (reference sequence). CDR3 in DNA: TGTGCCAGCAGCTTACCGCTGACTGCCCCCTACGAGCAGTACTTC. This sequence encodes CASSLPLTAPYEQYF.

J is TRBJ1-1 and V is TRBV18; D remains unclear. Germline CDR1 and CDR2: KGHSH and LQKENI. V lost 6 bases and J lost 3, with 17 bases in between. The CDR3 extends over 15 amino acids. CDR3 bases: TGTGCCAGCTCGCAGAACTCTCGTGGGTACACTGAAGCTTTCTTT. It specifies CASSQNSRGYTEAFF.

In regard to this clonotype: This clone may be a read error of a much larger clone one base away. The chain has TRBV7-2 and TRBJ2-7; D is perhaps TRBD1 or TRBD2 (5 bases each). This CDR3 has 15 residues. V lost 4 bases, J lost 3 bases, and 16 bases lay in between. Germline V lookup: CDR1 SGHTA, CDR2 FQGNSA. The CDR3 sequence is CASSSLPGPGYEQYF. CDR3 in DNA: TGTGCCAGCAGCTCTCTCCCGGGACCGGGCTACGAGCAGTACTTC.

This clonotype was counted ten times or more. Germline and junction disagree at one end, which may indicate a read error. This chain links TRBV7-8 with TRBJ2-1, with D perhaps TRBD1 (5 bases). Germline V lookup: CDR1 SGHVS, CDR2 FQNEAQ. The CDR3 is 13 amino acids. This CDR3 reads CASSQATGAFDCF. CDR3 nucleotide sequence: TGTGCCAGCAGCCAAGCTACTGGGGCCTTCGACTGTTTC.

This clonotype was detected many times. This chain links TRBV7-3 with TRBJ2-1; TRBD2 aligns across 10 bases. Germline loops: CDR1 SGHTA, CDR2 FQGTGA. The CDR3 length is 16 residues. Trimming at V came to 5 bases and at J to 4 bases, leaving 8 bases not matched to a gene. CDR3 in amino acids: CASSPLAGVSYNEQFF. CDR3 DNA: TGTGCCAGCAGCCCGCTAGCGGGAGTTTCTTACAATGAGCAGTTCTTC.

V usage is TRBV29-1 and J usage is TRBJ1-1, with a possible D match to TRBD1 (5 bases). This CDR3 region has 13 residues. Germline-derived CDR1 and CDR2 are SQVTM and ANQGSEA. V was clipped by 7 bases and J by 6 bases, with 18 bases between them. The CDR3: CSAARRGFSEAFF. In DNA form, the CDR3 reads TGCAGCGCCGCCAGAAGGGGTTTTTCTGAAGCTTTCTTT.

This chain links TRBV6-1 with TRBJ2-7; 9 bases align to TRBD2. Germline V gene lookup returns CDR1 MNHNS and CDR2 SASEGT. This CDR3 comprises 12 residues. With V trimmed by 11 bases and J by 7 bases, 9 bases remained unmatched. The CDR3 region has the DNA TGTGCCGGAGCGGGAGGCTCTAGGGAGCAGTACTTC. Amino acids: CAGAGGSREQYF.

This clonotype occurred a few times. The gene calls are TRBV3-1 and TRBJ2-2; no clear D gene. The germline gives CDR1 LGHDT, CDR2 YNNKEL (reference sequence). This CDR3 contains 13 residues. Trimming stripped 5 bases from V and 6 bases from J, with 10 bases between. CDR3 coding DNA: TGTGCCAGCAGCTCACTCTGGGCCGGGGAGCTGTTTTTT. Its translation is CASSSLWAGELFF.

This clonotype was counted ten times or more. The rearrangement links TRBV28 to TRBJ2-5; D is uncertain. This CDR3 region has 14 residues. In germline, CDR1 is MDHEN, CDR2 SYDVKM. V lost 5 bases and J lost 7, with 17 bases in between. The CDR3 bases are TGTGCCAGCAGTCGTCGTTGGGGTGTTCGGACCCAGTACTTC. Translation: CASSRRWGVRTQYF.

V is TRBV20-1 and J is TRBJ2-1, with D possibly matching TRBD1 (6 bases). The CDR3 is 14 amino acids. Germline CDR1 and CDR2: DFQATT and SNEGSKA (reference sequence). V lost 8 bases and J lost 0, with 14 bases in between. The DNA for the CDR3 is TGCAGTTTACCCACAGGGAGCTCCTACAATGAGCAGTTCTTC. The encoded protein is CSLPTGSSYNEQFF.

The table lists this clonotype with many counts. CDR3 in DNA: TGTGCCAGCATATCACCGACAGGGACTGACAATGAAAAACTGTTTTTT. Residues: CASISPTGTDNEKLFF. This chain joins TRBV6-1 and TRBJ1-4, with 7 nucleotides matching TRBD1. Unmatched junction bases numbered 13, after V lost 7 bases and J lost 5 bases. CDR1 is MNHNS and CDR2 is SASEGT in the germline V gene. This CDR3 is built from 16 residues.

The V and J genes are TRBV2 and TRBJ2-1; D perhaps matches TRBD2 (6 bases). The CDR3 is 15 residues long. Between the trimmed V and J ends, which lost 6 bases and 4 bases, there was a span of 16 bases. Germline CDR1 SNHLY, CDR2 FYNNEI. CDR3 residues: CASRTGSGGYNEQFF. In DNA, the CDR3 is TGTGCCAGCAGAACAGGATCCGGGGGTTACAATGAGCAGTTCTTC.

In its sample, this clonotype was seen many times. This chain uses TRBV7-9 with TRBJ2-4; D is unresolved. CDR1 and CDR2 (germline): SEHNR, FQNEAQ (reference sequence). The V end lost 5 bases, the J end lost 0 bases, and 14 bases lay between the germline ends. The CDR3 length is 16 residues. The CDR3 is CASSPVPLLAKNIQYF. CDR3 coding DNA: TGTGCCAGCAGCCCCGTGCCCTTGCTAGCCAAAAACATTCAGTACTTC.

The chain employs TRBV6-6 and TRBJ2-3; 8 bases line up with TRBD2. There are 13 residues in the CDR3. With V trimmed by 4 bases and J by 6 bases, 3 bases remained unmatched. Per germline, CDR1 MNHNY and CDR2 SVGAGI (reference sequence). The CDR3 here is CASSFSGGDTQYF. The CDR3 nucleotides are TGTGCCAGCAGTTTCTCGGGGGGGGATACGCAGTATTTT.

This chain links TRBV6-1 with TRBJ1-5; no clear D. CDR1 and CDR2 from the germline V gene are MNHNS and SASEGT. This CDR3 spans 11 amino acids. V lost 2 bases and J lost 9, with 5 bases in between. The CDR3 is CASSEWGPQHF. Written as DNA, the CDR3 is TGTGCCAGCAGTGAATGGGGGCCCCAGCATTTT.

This clonotype was counted ten times or more. This sequence joins TRBV7-2 and TRBJ2-3, with 9 bases that match TRBD1. The CDR3 sequence is 15 residues long. V shed 4 bases, J shed 1 base, and the junction held 3 bases outside the gene matches. Germline V gives CDR1 SGHTA, CDR2 FQGNSA. CDR3 loop: CASSSQGAGTDTQYF. In DNA form, the CDR3 reads TGTGCCAGCAGCTCACAGGGGGCGGGCACAGATACGCAGTATTTT.

J is TRBJ2-7 and V is TRBV15; 8 bases agree with TRBD2. This CDR3 is 16 amino acids long. CDR1 is LNHNV, CDR2 YYDKDF, per germline (reference sequence). The junction had 8 bases not matched to a gene; V was cut back by 4 bases and J by 0 bases. CDR3 bases: TGTGCCACCAGCACCCGTAGCGGGAAGAGCTCCTACGAGCAGTACTTC. Encoded protein: CATSTRSGKSSYEQYF. Filled out from reference TRBV15 and TRBJ2-7, the complete variable domain reads DAMVIQNPRYQVTQFGKPVTLSCSQTLNHNVMYWYQQKSSQAPKLLFHYYDKDFNNEADTPDNFQSRRPNTSFCFLDIRSPGLGDTAMYLCATSTRSGKSSYEQYFGPGTRLTVT.

This chain uses TRBV19 with TRBJ1-6; 9 bases map to TRBD1. Germline CDR1 reads LNHDA; CDR2 reads SQIVND (reference sequence). J gave up 8 bases and V 3 bases, and 8 bases lay outside the gene matches. This CDR3 contains 16 residues. The CDR3 DNA follows: TGTGCCAGTAGTATGGGGGACAGGGTTCGGGATTCACCCCTCCACTTT. As protein: CASSMGDRVRDSPLHF.

Turning to this clonotype: The CDR3 carries no conserved terminal phenylalanine or tryptophan, so it likely arises from a read error. This sequence joins TRBV7-8 and TRBJ2-5; the D gene is possibly TRBD2 (6 bases). The CDR3 sequence is 13 residues long. Germline-derived CDR1 and CDR2 are SGHVS and FQNEAQ. The ends were cut back, 2 bases at V and 5 bases at J, with 9 bases in the middle. CDR3 sequence reads: CASSLPSGETQYL. The CDR3 bases are TGTGCCAGCAGCTTACCCAGCGGGGAGACCCAGTACTTA.

This sequence joins TRBV7-3 and TRBJ2-5; 7 nucleotides line up with TRBD1. The CDR3 is made up of 15 amino acids. Trimming at V came to 4 bases and at J to 8 bases, leaving 13 bases not matched to a gene. Per the germline V gene, CDR1 is SGHTA and CDR2 is FQGTGA. CDR3 nucleotides: TGTGCCAGCAGCTCCACAGGGGAAGAGTTTGAAACCCAGTACTTC. Its protein product is CASSSTGEEFETQYF.

In its sample, this clonotype was seen a few times. The V call is TRBV7-6, the J call TRBJ2-3, with D uncertain. CDR3 size: 15 residues. The V gene's germline CDR1 is SGHVS and CDR2 FNYEAQ. Trimming cost V 0 bases and J 5 bases, with 12 bases left between them. CDR3 nucleotide sequence: TGTGCCAGCAGCTTAGCAGTAGTGCCTCTAGATACGCAGTATTTT. Protein: CASSLAVVPLDTQYF.

The chain combines TRBV20-1 with TRBJ2-3; possibly TRBD2 for D (6 bases). Germline V gene sequence: CDR1 DFQATT, CDR2 SNEGSKA (reference sequence). The CDR3 is 14 residues long. V was clipped by 5 bases and J by 0 bases, with 12 bases between them. CDR3 protein: CSAWDSRSTDTQYF. The CDR3 region has the DNA TGCAGTGCTTGGGACTCGAGGAGCACAGATACGCAGTATTTT.

About this clonotype itself: One junction end does not reproduce the germline sequence, and a read error may be involved. The rearrangement uses TRBV7-6 and TRBJ2-7; no firm D call. Germline CDR1 SGHVS, CDR2 FNYEAQ. The CDR3 spans 15 residues. For the CDR3, the DNA is TGTGCTAGCAGCTTAAGTTGGGGAAAGTCCTACGAGCAGTACTTC. It codes for CASSLSWGKSYEQYF.

At least ten counts were recorded for this clonotype. This chain joins TRBV7-2 and TRBJ2-1; D may be TRBD1 (5 bases). V lost 3 bases to trimming and J lost 0 bases, with 12 bases between them. Per the germline V gene, CDR1 is SGHTA and CDR2 is FQGNSA. This CDR3 spans 16 amino acids. The CDR3: CASSFSGPSSYNEQFF. The CDR3 region has the DNA TGTGCCAGCAGCTTTTCAGGGCCCAGCTCCTACAATGAGCAGTTCTTC.

The chain joins TRBV6-4 to TRBJ2-5, with TRBD2 identical over 7 bases. The J segment lost 2 bases and the V segment lost 2 bases, leaving 11 bases of the junction unmatched. CDR3 length equals 17 residues. Per the germline V gene, CDR1 is MRHNA and CDR2 is SNTAGT. The CDR3 reads CASSDLPRAGPQETQYF. CDR3 in DNA: TGTGCCAGCAGTGACCTTCCGCGAGCGGGGCCACAAGAGACCCAGTACTTC.

This clonotype was seen more than once but under ten times. The chain combines TRBV7-9 with TRBJ2-7; 8 positions agree with TRBD2. This CDR3 is built from 14 residues. Losses at the gene ends were 7 bases for V and 5 bases for J; bases not matched to a gene: 10. CDR1 is SEHNR and CDR2 is FQNEAQ in the germline V gene (reference sequence). The CDR3 coding sequence is TGTGCCAGCACGGCCTCGGGAGGGCCCAACGAGCAGTACTTC. Translation: CASTASGGPNEQYF.

This clonotype was counted only a few times. The chain joins TRBV5-1 to TRBJ2-2; D perhaps matches TRBD1 (6 bases). Germline assignment: CDR1 SGHRS and CDR2 YFSETQ. This CDR3 has 13 residues. Trimming pared 4 bases from V and 6 bases from J, leaving 10 bases between. CDR3 protein: CASSIQGSGELFF. Here the CDR3 DNA reads TGCGCCAGCAGCATACAGGGTTCCGGGGAGCTGTTTTTT.

A few counts support this clonotype. The chain employs TRBV24-1 and TRBJ2-2; D is unclear. The CDR3 contains 15 residues. The V end was cut by 6 bases, the J end by 4 bases, with 14 bases between. Per germline, CDR1 KGHDR and CDR2 SFDVKD. CDR3 loop: CATSWRLGSTGELFF. The CDR3 DNA follows: TGTGCCACCAGTTGGAGACTCGGTTCCACCGGGGAGCTGTTTTTT.